The entry below gives a single TCR beta chain sequence along with its context. Its specificity is unknown. TCRdb called the reads again in MiXCR, with one record for every CDR3 protein. The sample lists just over 300,000 distinct CDR3 sequences; about 17% were seen once. The sample belongs to a study of T cell repertoires in cytomegalovirus infection. Study background: TCR beta signatures that were public indicated CMV infection and matching HLA type. Study results and caveats: Predominance within the ex vivo response was attributable to HLA-C-restricted CMV-specific TCR beta clonotypes. Summed public TCR beta family frequency identified CMV carriers bearing the relevant HLA.

This clonotype was sampled from a human donor in good health (CMV status not recorded). Some clones in this sample may be carry-over from other donors' samples. The sequencing input was PBMCs.

The CDR3 DNA sequence: TGTGCCAGCTCTCCGACTAGCCGCTCCTACGAGCAGTACTTC. Protein: CASSPTSRSYEQYF. This chain links TRBV18 with TRBJ2-7; TRBD2 matches at 7 bases. V was pared by 6 bases and J by 0 bases, with 5 bases of the junction left unmatched. Per germline, CDR1 KGHSH and CDR2 LQKENI. The CDR3 consists of 14 residues.